This T cell receptor beta chain is drawn from a study of OX40 agonist ivuxolimab in advanced cancers. Study overall: Patients received ivuxolimab, an intravenous treatment, every 2 weeks at 0.01 to 10 mg/kg. The dose-escalation cohort was roughly 84% male, with a mean age of around 60 years, ranging about 23 to 80. Patients with prior anti-PD-1, anti-PD-L1 or anti-CTLA-4 therapy were eligible; 35% to 50% had some. Notes on the study in general: Clones of CD4+ and CD8+ blood T cells grew by week 6 at doses of 0.1 to 3.0 mg/kg.

Worth noting for this clone: Its matching antigen is unknown.

Measured with immunoSEQ multiplex PCR; TCRdb has only the in-frame clones, and not every one. Among more than 25,000 clones listed, more than 85% were seen once. This TCR was sampled from an adult with an advanced solid tumor such as melanoma, head and neck, liver or kidney cancer. Sample: CD4+ or CD8+ T cells sorted from blood, taken in a trial of the OX40 agonist ivuxolimab.

CDR3 DNA: TGTGCCAGCAGCAAGACTACAGGGAACAATGAGCAGTTCTTC. This sequence encodes CASSKTTGNNEQFF. J is TRBJ2-1 and V is TRBV9; TRBD1 is a possible D gene (6 bases). The CDR3 totals 14 residues. V was pared by 4 bases and J by 5 bases, with 13 bases between. Germline V gene lookup returns CDR1 SGDLS and CDR2 YYNGEE.